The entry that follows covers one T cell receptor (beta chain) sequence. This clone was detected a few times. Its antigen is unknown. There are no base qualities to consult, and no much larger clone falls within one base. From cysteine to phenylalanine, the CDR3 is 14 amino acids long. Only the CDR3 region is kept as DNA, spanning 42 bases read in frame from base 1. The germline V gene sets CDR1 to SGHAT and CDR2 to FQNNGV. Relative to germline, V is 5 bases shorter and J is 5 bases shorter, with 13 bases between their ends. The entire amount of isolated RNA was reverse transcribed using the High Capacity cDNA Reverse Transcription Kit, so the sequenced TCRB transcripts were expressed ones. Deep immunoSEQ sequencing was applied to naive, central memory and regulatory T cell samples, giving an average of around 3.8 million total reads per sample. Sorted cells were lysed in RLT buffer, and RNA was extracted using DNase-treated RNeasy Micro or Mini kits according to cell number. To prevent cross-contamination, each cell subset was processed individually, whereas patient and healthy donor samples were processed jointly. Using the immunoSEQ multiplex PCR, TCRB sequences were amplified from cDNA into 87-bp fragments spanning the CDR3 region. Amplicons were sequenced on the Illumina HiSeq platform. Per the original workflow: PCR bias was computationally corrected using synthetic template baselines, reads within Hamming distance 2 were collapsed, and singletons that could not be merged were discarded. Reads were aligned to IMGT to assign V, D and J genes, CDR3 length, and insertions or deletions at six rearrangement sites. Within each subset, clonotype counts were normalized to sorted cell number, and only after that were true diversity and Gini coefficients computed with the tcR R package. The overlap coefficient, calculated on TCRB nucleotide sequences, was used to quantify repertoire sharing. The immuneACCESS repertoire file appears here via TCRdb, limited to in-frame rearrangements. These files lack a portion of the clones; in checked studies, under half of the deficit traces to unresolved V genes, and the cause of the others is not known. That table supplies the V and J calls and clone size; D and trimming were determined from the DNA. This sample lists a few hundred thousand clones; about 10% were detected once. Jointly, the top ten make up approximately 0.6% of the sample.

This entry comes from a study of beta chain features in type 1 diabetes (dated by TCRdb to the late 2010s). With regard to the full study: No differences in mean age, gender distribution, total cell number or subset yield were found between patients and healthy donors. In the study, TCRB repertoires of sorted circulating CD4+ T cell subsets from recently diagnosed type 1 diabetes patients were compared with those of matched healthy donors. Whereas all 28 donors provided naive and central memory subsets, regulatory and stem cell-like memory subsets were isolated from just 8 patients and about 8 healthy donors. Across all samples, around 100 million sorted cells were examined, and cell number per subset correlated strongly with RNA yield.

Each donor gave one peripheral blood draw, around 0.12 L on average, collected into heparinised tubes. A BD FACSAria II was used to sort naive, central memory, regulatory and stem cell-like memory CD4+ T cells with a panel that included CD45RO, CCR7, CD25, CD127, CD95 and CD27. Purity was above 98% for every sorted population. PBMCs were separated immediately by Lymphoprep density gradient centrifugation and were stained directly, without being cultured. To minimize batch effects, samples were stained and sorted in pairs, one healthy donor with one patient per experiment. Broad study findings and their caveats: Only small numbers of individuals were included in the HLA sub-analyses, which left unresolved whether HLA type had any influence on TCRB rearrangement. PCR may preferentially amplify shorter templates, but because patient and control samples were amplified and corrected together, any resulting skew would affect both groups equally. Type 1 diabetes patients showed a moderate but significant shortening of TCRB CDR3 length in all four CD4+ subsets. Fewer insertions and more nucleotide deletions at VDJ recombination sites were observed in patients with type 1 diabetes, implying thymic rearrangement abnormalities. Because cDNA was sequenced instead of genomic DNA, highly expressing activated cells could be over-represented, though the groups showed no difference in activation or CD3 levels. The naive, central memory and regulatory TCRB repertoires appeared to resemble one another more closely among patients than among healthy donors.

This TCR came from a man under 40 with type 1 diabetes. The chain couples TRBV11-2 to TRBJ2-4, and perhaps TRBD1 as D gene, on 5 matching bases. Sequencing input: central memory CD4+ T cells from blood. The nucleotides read TGTGCCAGCAGCCCCGGCAGGGCCCAAAACATTCAGTACTTC. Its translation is CASSPGRAQNIQYF.